The rows below give T cell receptor beta chains drawn from one sample of a study of cytomegalovirus exposure and HLA in healthy donors. Data came from immunoSEQ multiplex PCR; TCRdb stores just in-frame clones and leaves some out. The table shows roughly 230,000 clones, with around 90% occurring only once. Sequencing was carried out using PBMCs. The receptor set was obtained from a girl aged 2-10 years in good health and CMV-seronegative. Both conserved end residues are part of each CDR3. A D gene is named only where the DNA matches it firmly. The size field is filled for only some rows; it gives once, few, many or a size class.

TRBJ2-5 | TRBV7-2 | TRBD2 | NA | TGTGCCAGCAGCCCGAAATGGCTAGCGGGGGTAAAGACCCAGTACTTC | CASSPKWLAGVKTQYF
TRBJ1-5 | TRBV4-1 | NA | once | TGCGCCAGCAGCCAAGATGAGGGGGTTCGCAATCAGCCCCAGCATTTT | CASSQDEGVRNQPQHF
TRBJ2-5 | TRBV7-9 | NA | NA | TGTGCCAGCAGCCTGGACAGACAAGAGACCCAGTACTTC | CASSLDRQETQYF
TRBJ2-5 | TRBV29-1 | TRBD1 | once | TGCAGCGTTGCAGAACAGGGGTTGGAGACCCAGTACTTC | CSVAEQGLETQYF
TRBJ2-7 | TRBV9 | TRBD1 | NA | TGTGCCAGCAGCGTAGGCTGGACAGGGAGCTACGAGCAGTACTTC | CASSVGWTGSYEQYF
TRBJ2-7 | TRBV4-2 | NA | NA | TGTGCCAGCAGCCAAGTTCCGGGGACCTACGAGCAGTACTTC | CASSQVPGTYEQYF
TRBJ2-7 | TRBV15 | NA | NA | TGTGCCACCAGCAGCCCCTCAGACAGCTACGAGCAGTACTTC | CATSSPSDSYEQYF
TRBJ2-7 | TRBV2 | TRBD1 | NA | TGTGCCAGCAGCCGGGACAGGCCTTCCTACGAGCAGTACTTC | CASSRDRPSYEQYF
TRBJ2-7 | TRBV6-5 | NA | NA | TGTGCCAGCAGTTACTGGGCGACAGGAGGATACGAGCAGTACTTC | CASSYWATGGYEQYF
TRBJ2-3 | TRBV27 | NA | NA | TGTGCCAGCGGGGACTGGAACACAGATACGCAGTATTTT | CASGDWNTDTQYF
TRBJ1-4 | TRBV7-2 | NA | NA | TGTGCCAGCAGCTTAGAGGGACGGGGGGCCGAAAAACTGTTTTTT | CASSLEGRGAEKLFF
TRBJ1-2 | TRBV5-4 | TRBD1 | NA | TGTGCCAGCGTCGCCACAGGGGCAGGGGGCTACACCTTC | CASVATGAGGYTF
TRBJ1-4 | TRBV6-6 | NA | once | TGTGCCAGCAGTTATTCCGGGGTCTACAATGAAAAACTGTTTTTT | CASSYSGVYNEKLFF
TRBJ1-5 | TRBV30 | NA | NA | TGTGCCTCTAGTATGGCGGGCAATCAGCCCCAGCATTTT | CASSMAGNQPQHF
TRBJ1-1 | TRBV18 | NA | NA | TGTGCCAGCTCACCACCGGGCGGGGAAGCTTTCTTT | CASSPPGGEAFF
TRBJ2-3 | TRBV5-1 | TRBD2 | NA | TGCGCCAGCCGGCTCAGCGGGAGTTCTACGCAGTATTTT | CASRLSGSSTQYF
TRBJ1-1 | TRBV9 | NA | NA | TGTGCCAGCAGCGCCCTTGTCGGGTTGAACACTGAAGCTTTCTTT | CASSALVGLNTEAFF
TRBJ2-5 | TRBV30 | NA | NA | TGTGCCTACAAAGGGGACTGGCAGACCCAGTACTTC | CAYKGDWQTQYF
TRBJ2-1 | TRBV9 | NA | NA | TGTGCCAGCAGTCGCGCGGGGTCCTACAATGAGCAGTTCTTC | CASSRAGSYNEQFF
TRBJ1-2 | TRBV9 | NA | NA | TGTGCCAGCACCGTAAACAGGGAGGGGGGTACCTATGGCTACACCTTC | CASTVNREGGTYGYTF
TRBJ2-7 | TRBV27 | TRBD1 | NA | TGTGCCAGCAGTTCCGGGGACAGGTTCCACGAGCAGTACTTC | CASSSGDRFHEQYF
TRBJ2-7 | TRBV7-9 | TRBD2 | NA | TGTGCCAGCAGCCGGGGGCCGGGACTAGCGGGGGGGAACGAGCAGTACTTC | CASSRGPGLAGGNEQYF
TRBJ2-7 | TRBV28 | TRBD2 | NA | TGTGCCAGCTCTCGGGGAGGTGGGGGGGTCTACGAGCAGTACTTC | CASSRGGGGVYEQYF
TRBJ2-5 | TRBV11-2 | NA | once | TGTGCCAGCAGCACCCCAGGACAGATGCGGTACTTC | CASSTPGQMRYF
TRBJ2-1 | TRBV27 | TRBD1 | NA | TGTGCCAGCAGTCCCGGGTATCGACAGGGAAGCTCCTACAATGAGCAGTTCTTC | CASSPGYRQGSSYNEQFF
TRBJ2-3 | TRBV7-9 | NA | NA | TGTGCCAGCAGCCGCCGTCTTGGTGGGAGGCCCAGCACAGATACGCAGTATTTT | CASSRRLGGRPSTDTQYF
TRBJ1-1 | TRBV5-6 | NA | NA | TGTGCCAGCAGCTTGTTCCAGGGTAACACTGAAGCTTTCTTT | CASSLFQGNTEAFF
TRBJ1-1 | TRBV7-9 | NA | NA | TGTGCCAGCAGATCTGGACAGAGTGAGAACACTGAAGCTTTCTTT | CASRSGQSENTEAFF
TRBJ2-1 | TRBV29-1 | NA | NA | TGCAGCGCTGGACAGTCATCCTACAATGAGCAGTTCTTC | CSAGQSSYNEQFF
TRBJ2-2 | TRBV9 | NA | NA | TGTGCCAGCAGCGTAGGAGGAGGAGGGGGCAACACCGGGGAGCTGTTTTTT | CASSVGGGGGNTGELFF
TRBJ1-5 | TRBV4-1 | NA | NA | TGCGCCAGCAGCCAAGACAGGGGTAGTAATCAGCCCCAGCATTTT | CASSQDRGSNQPQHF
TRBJ2-2 | TRBV5-4 | NA | NA | TGTGCCAGCAGCTTGCAGGGTAGCGGTAATACCGGGGAGCTGTTTTTT | CASSLQGSGNTGELFF
TRBJ2-7 | TRBV5-1 | NA | NA | TGCGCCAGCAGCTTGTACAACACCTACGAGCAGTACTTC | CASSLYNTYEQYF
TRBJ1-1 | TRBV2 | NA | NA | TGTGCCAGCAGCTCAGAGGTGAACACTGAAGCTTTCTTT | CASSSEVNTEAFF
TRBJ2-3 | TRBV10-3 | TRBD2 | NA | TGTGCCATCACAGCGGGGGGGCCGGGCACAGATACGCAGTATTTT | CAITAGGPGTDTQYF
TRBJ1-6 | TRBV11-2 | TRBD1 | NA | TGTGCCAGCAGCCTACAGGGACAGGGTTTTTCACCCCTCCACTTT | CASSLQGQGFSPLHF
TRBJ2-3 | TRBV19 | TRBD2 | NA | TGTGCCAGTAGTATTGAAGGAGCGGGAACAGATACGCAGTATTTT | CASSIEGAGTDTQYF
TRBJ1-5 | TRBV11-2 | TRBD1 | NA | TGTGCCAGCAGCGGTAACAGGGGGGATCAGCCCCAGCATTTT | CASSGNRGDQPQHF
TRBJ2-5 | TRBV9 | TRBD1 | NA | TGTGCCAGCACCACGGGACAGGGGGAGACCCAGTACTTC | CASTTGQGETQYF
TRBJ1-4 | TRBV27 | TRBD1 | NA | TGTGCCAGCAGACCTCACGACAGGGGAGGAATAGAAAAACTGTTTTTT | CASRPHDRGGIEKLFF
TRBJ2-5 | TRBV2 | NA | NA | TGTGCCAGCACCTACCAAGAGACCCAGTACTTC | CASTYQETQYF
TRBJ2-5 | TRBV6-6 | TRBD1 | NA | TGTGCCAGCAGTAGACGAGGGGGCAGGGAGACCCAGTACTTC | CASSRRGGRETQYF
TRBJ2-7 | TRBV6-1 | TRBD2 | NA | TGTGCCAGCAGTGAATTCGGTGAGGTACCGGGGGGATTCTACGAGCAGTACTTC | CASSEFGEVPGGFYEQYF
TRBJ1-5 | TRBV19 | NA | NA | TGTGCCAGTAGTAGAGGAGGGGAGACTAGCAATCAGCCCCAGCATTTT | CASSRGGETSNQPQHF
TRBJ2-7 | TRBV19 | TRBD2 | NA | TGTGCCAGTAACCGAGGACTAGCGGGAGGAAGCTCCTACGAGCAGTACTTC | CASNRGLAGGSSYEQYF
TRBJ1-2 | TRBV4-2 | NA | NA | TGTGCCAGCAGCTCAGGCCCCCGGGAGAGCTATGGCTACACCTTC | CASSSGPRESYGYTF
TRBJ2-1 | TRBV10-3 | NA | NA | TGTGCCATCAGTGAGCCGAGGGCCAGGTCCAATGAGCAGTTCTTC | CAISEPRARSNEQFF
TRBJ2-7 | TRBV7-2 | NA | NA | TGTGCCAGCAGCCCGGGGAGACCCTATGAGCAGTACTTC | CASSPGRPYEQYF
TRBJ2-5 | TRBV5-1 | TRBD1 | NA | TGCGCCAGCAGCCGAACACCCACAGGGGGCTTAGAGACCCAGTACTTC | CASSRTPTGGLETQYF
TRBJ1-1 | TRBV7-8 | NA | NA | TGTGCCAGCAGCCCACGGTCCGGGTTTGATGAAGCTTTCTTT | CASSPRSGFDEAFF
TRBJ2-7 | TRBV7-6 | NA | NA | TGTGCCAGCAGCTACGGTGGGTCAGGGGGGTACGAGCAGTACTTC | CASSYGGSGGYEQYF
TRBJ1-6 | TRBV6-5 | TRBD1 | NA | TGTGCCACCGGGACAGCTGATTCACCCCTCCACTTT | CATGTADSPLHF
TRBJ2-7 | TRBV2 | TRBD1 | NA | TGTGCCAGACAGACAGGGGGTTCCTACGAGCAGTACTTC | CARQTGGSYEQYF